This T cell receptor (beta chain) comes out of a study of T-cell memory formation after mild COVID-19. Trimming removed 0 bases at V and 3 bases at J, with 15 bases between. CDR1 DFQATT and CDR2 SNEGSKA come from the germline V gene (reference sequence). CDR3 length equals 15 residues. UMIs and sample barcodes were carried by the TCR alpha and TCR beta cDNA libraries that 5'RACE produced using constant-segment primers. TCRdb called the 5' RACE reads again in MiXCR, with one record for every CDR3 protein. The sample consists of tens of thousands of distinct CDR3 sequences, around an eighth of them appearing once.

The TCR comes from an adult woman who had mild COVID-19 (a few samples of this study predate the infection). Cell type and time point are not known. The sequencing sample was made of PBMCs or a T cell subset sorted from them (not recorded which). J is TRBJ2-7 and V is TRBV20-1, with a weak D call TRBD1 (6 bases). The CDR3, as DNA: TGCAGTGCTAGAGATTTGAACAGGGAACTCTACGAGCAGTACTTC. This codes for CSARDLNRELYEQYF.